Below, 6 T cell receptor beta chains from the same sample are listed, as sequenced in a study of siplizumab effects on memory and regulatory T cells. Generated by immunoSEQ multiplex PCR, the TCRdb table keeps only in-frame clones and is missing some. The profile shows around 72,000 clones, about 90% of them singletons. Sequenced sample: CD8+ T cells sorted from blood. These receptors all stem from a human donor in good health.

The CDR3 region is CASSFLPPGLAAARPWETQYF. In DNA form, the CDR3 reads TGCGCCAGCAGCTTTCTCCCTCCGGGACTAGCGGCAGCACGGCCTTGGGAGACCCAGTACTTC. V usage is TRBV5-1 and J usage is TRBJ2-5, with TRBD2 matching 11 bases. V lost 2 bases, J lost 5 bases, and 23 bases stayed unmatched. The length of the CDR3 is 21 residues. Looked up from germline, CDR1 is SGHRS and CDR2 is YFSETQ.

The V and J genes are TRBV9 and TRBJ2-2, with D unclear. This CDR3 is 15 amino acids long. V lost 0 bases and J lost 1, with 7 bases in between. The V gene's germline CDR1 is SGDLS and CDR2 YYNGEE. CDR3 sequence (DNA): TGTGCCAGCAGCGTAGAGCGATTGAACACCGGGGAGCTGTTTTTT. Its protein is CASSVERLNTGELFF.

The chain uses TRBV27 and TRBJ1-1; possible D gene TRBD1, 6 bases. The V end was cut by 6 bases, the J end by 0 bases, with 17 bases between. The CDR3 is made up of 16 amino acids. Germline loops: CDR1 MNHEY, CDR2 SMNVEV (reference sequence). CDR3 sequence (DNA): TGTGCCAGCAGCCCATCTCTTACAGGGTTGAACACTGAAGCTTTCTTT. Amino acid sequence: CASSPSLTGLNTEAFF.

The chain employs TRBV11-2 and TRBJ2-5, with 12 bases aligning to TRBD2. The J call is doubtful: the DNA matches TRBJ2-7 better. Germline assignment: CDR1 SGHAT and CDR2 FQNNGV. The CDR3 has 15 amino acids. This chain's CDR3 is CASSSRLAGEYEQYF. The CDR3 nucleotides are TGTGCCAGCAGCTCCAGACTAGCGGGGGAGTACGAGCAGTACTTC.

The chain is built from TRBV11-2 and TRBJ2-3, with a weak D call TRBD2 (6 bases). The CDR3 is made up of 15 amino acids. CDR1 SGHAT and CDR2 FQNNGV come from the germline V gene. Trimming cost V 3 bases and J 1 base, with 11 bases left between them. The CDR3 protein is CASSFFSSGTDTQYF. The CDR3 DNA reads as TGTGCCAGCAGCTTCTTCTCTAGCGGCACAGATACGCAGTATTTT.

The CDR3 is CAICQGANADTQYF. In DNA form, the CDR3 reads TGTGCCATCTGTCAGGGGGCGAACGCAGATACGCAGTATTTT. This sequence joins TRBV10-3 and TRBJ2-3, with 8 bases matching TRBD1. The CDR3 sequence is 14 residues long. Germline lookup yields CDR1 ENHRY and CDR2 SYGVKD. V gave up 8 bases and J gave up 4 bases; unmatched junction bases: 8.